Below are 6 T cell receptor beta chains sequenced from a single sample in a study of blood T cell repertoires in COVID-19. Assay used: immunoSEQ multiplex PCR; TCRdb lists only in-frame clones, some missing. The sample has 90,000 to 100,000 clones, more than 75% seen once; the top ten hold about 9.4%. The specimen sequenced was peripheral blood. The source is a man aged 45-65 years with acute or convalescent COVID-19.

V is TRBV2 and J is TRBJ1-1; TRBD1 matches at 10 bases. This CDR3 is 15 amino acids long. Germline V gives CDR1 SNHLY, CDR2 FYNNEI. The V segment lost 7 bases and the J segment 5 bases; nucleotides outside the gene matches: 10. The CDR3: CASTRDRGGGTEAFF. Here the CDR3 DNA reads TGTGCCAGCACTAGGGACAGGGGAGGGGGTACTGAAGCTTTCTTT.

The CDR3 reads CASSSDRTGRGDSPLHF. CDR3 nucleotides: TGTGCCAGTAGTTCCGATCGGACAGGACGGGGTGATTCACCCCTCCACTTT. The chain uses TRBV19 and TRBJ1-6; 7 bases map to TRBD1. V was clipped by 5 bases and J by 8 bases; unmatched bases: 15. This CDR3 is built from 17 residues. Per germline, CDR1 LNHDA and CDR2 SQIVND (reference sequence).

The rearrangement links TRBV7-2 to TRBJ1-3; TRBD1 might be the D (6 bases). Germline CDR1 is SGHTA and CDR2 is FQGNSA. The CDR3 loop spans 14 amino acids. Trimming took off 7 bases at V and 4 bases at J, with 14 bases between the two ends. Here the CDR3 DNA reads TGTGCCAGCAACGACGGGGACACCGGAAACACCATATATTTT. Its translation: CASNDGDTGNTIYF.

The chain combines TRBV10-1 with TRBJ2-1; 8 nucleotides align to TRBD2. CDR3 size: 17 residues. The germline V gene encodes CDR1 WNHNN and CDR2 SYGVQD (reference sequence). J was trimmed by 0 bases and V by 0 bases; bases with no gene match: 4. Written as DNA, the CDR3 is TGCGCCAGCAGTGAGTCGGCCGGGAGGGGCTCCTACAATGAGCAGTTCTTC. Translation gives CASSESAGRGSYNEQFF.

The CDR3 sequence is CASSFEGRGTDTQYF. CDR3 in DNA: TGCGCCAGCAGCTTCGAGGGTAGGGGCACAGATACGCAGTATTTT. This chain links TRBV5-1 with TRBJ2-3, with D perhaps matching TRBD2 (5 bases). Trimming left V 2 bases short and J 1 base short, with 11 bases between. CDR1 is SGHRS and CDR2 is YFSETQ in the germline V gene. The CDR3 sequence is 15 residues long. The full variable domain, rest sourced from reference TRBV5-1 and TRBJ2-3, is KAGVTQTPRYLIKTRGQQVTLSCSPISGHRSVSWYQQTPGQGLQFLFEYFSETQRNKGNFPGRFSGRQFSNSRSEMNVSTLELGDSALYLCASSFEGRGTDTQYFGPGTRLTVL.

The genes are TRBV18 and TRBJ2-7, with D possibly TRBD1 on 6 matching bases. Germline values: CDR1 KGHSH, CDR2 LQKENI. Trimming took off 2 bases at V and 3 bases at J, with 14 bases between the two ends. The CDR3 is 15 residues long. CDR3 protein: CASSPGAGANYEQYF. The CDR3 DNA is TGTGCCAGCTCACCAGGGGCAGGGGCCAACTACGAGCAGTACTTC.